This T cell receptor beta chain came from a study of blood T cell repertoires in COVID-19. In the study overall: Acute and convalescent COVID-19 specimens originated in the United States, Italy and Spain. PBMCs, B-cell-depleted T cells, or T cells provided the cDNA or gDNA that made up the material.

Authors' methods: It was from reference gene primer amplification that nucleated cell counts were estimated. Assay used: immunoSEQ multiplex PCR; TCRdb lists only in-frame clones, some missing. V and J calls and clone size are given by that table; D and trimming were obtained from the DNA. The sample has 150,000 to 200,000 clones; around 80% are singletons. Sequencing was carried out using peripheral blood. The receptor's source is a woman over 75 with acute or convalescent COVID-19.

CDR3 bases: TGTGCCAGTAGTATTAGCAGGGACAATGGCTACACCTTC. Its protein is CASSISRDNGYTF. J is TRBJ1-2 and V is TRBV19; TRBD1 is a possible D gene (6 bases). The V end was cut by 3 bases, the J end by 6 bases, with 11 bases between. Germline-derived CDR1 and CDR2 are LNHDA and SQIVND (reference sequence). The CDR3 is 13 amino acids.